The clone carrying this T cell receptor (beta chain) occurred a few times. What it binds is unknown. Trimming left V 3 bases short and J 7 bases short, with 6 bases between. Looked up from germline, CDR1 is SGHVS and CDR2 is FNYEAQ. This CDR3 spans 12 amino acids. This specimen belongs to a study of early stage breast cancer tumors. Study in general: Each sample averaged approximately 9.6-fold read coverage. Findings and limits, study-wide: Most shared enriched TCRB sequences were commonly generated ones.

TCRdb's copy holds only in-frame clones and misses some; the assay was immunoSEQ multiplex PCR. The sample has about 11,000 clones, approximately 72% seen once; the top ten hold 20% to 25%. Material for sequencing was breast tumor tissue. The receptor was derived from a person in their 40s with breast cancer. The rearrangement uses TRBV7-6 and TRBJ2-2; the D is unclear. DNA for the CDR3: TGTGCCAGCAGCTTTGAGGACGGGGAGCTGTTTTTT. Translated: CASSFEDGELFF.